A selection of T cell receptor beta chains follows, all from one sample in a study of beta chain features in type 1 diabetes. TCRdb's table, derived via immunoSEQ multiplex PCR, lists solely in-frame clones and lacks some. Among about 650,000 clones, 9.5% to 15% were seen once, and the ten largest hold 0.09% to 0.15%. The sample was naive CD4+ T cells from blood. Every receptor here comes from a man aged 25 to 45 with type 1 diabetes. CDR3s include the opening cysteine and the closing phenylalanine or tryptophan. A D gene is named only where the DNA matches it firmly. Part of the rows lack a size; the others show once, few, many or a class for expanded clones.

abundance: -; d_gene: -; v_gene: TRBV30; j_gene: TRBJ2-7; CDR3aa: CAWSNLYEQYF; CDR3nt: TGTGCCTGGAGCAATCTCTACGAGCAGTACTTC
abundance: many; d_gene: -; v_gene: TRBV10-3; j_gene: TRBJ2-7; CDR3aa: CAISVEGRGDEQYF; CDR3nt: TGTGCCATCAGTGTCGAGGGACGAGGGGACGAGCAGTACTTC
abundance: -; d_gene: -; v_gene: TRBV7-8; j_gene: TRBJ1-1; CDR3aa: CASSLEAGRRITEAFF; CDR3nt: TGTGCCAGCAGCTTAGAGGCAGGGCGACGGATCACTGAAGCTTTCTTT
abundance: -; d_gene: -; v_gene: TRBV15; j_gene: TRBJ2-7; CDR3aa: CATSRDPQGIYEQYF; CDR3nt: TGTGCCACCAGCAGAGATCCGCAGGGGATCTACGAGCAGTACTTC
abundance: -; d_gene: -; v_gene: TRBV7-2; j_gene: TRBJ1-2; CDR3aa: CASSLGGTGGYGYTF; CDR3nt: TGTGCCAGCAGCTTAGGTGGCACGGGAGGATATGGCTACACCTTC
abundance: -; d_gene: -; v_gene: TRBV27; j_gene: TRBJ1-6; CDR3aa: CASSLRDGGILHF; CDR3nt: TGTGCCAGCAGTTTAAGGGACGGGGGGATACTCCACTTT
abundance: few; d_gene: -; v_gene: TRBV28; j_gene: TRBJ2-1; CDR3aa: CATLQGTYNEQFF; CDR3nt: TGTGCCACCCTGCAGGGCACCTACAATGAGCAGTTCTTC
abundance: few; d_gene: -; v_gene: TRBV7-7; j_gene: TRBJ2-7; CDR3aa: CASSPAAGAQQYF; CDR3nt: TGTGCCAGCAGCCCCGCGGCGGGGGCCCAACAGTACTTC
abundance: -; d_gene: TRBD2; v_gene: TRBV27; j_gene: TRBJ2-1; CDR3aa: CASSIEGRSSSGEFF; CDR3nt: TGTGCCAGCTCTATAGAGGGGCGCTCATCTAGCGGCGAGTTCTTC
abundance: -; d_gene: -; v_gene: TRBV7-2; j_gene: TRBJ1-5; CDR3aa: CASSLVGQTNQPQHF; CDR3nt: TGTGCCAGCAGCTTAGTAGGCCAGACTAATCAGCCCCAGCATTTT
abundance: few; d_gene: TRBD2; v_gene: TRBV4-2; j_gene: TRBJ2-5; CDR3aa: CASSSRVRAGGPETQYF; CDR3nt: TGTGCCAGCAGCTCCAGAGTAAGAGCGGGGGGGCCGGAGACCCAGTACTTC
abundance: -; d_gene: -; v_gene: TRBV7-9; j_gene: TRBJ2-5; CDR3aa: CASSRVGTSETQYF; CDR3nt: TGTGCCAGCAGCCGCGTAGGGACGTCAGAGACCCAGTACTTC
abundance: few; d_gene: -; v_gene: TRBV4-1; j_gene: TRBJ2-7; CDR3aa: CASSHRDSYEQYF; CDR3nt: TGCGCCAGCAGCCACCGTGACAGCTACGAGCAGTACTTC
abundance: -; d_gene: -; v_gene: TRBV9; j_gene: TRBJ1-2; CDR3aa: CASSRPRPNYGYTF; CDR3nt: TGTGCCAGCAGCCGACCGCGACCAAACTATGGCTACACCTTC
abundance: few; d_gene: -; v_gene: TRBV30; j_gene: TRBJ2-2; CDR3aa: CAWKLGASTGELFF; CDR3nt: TGTGCCTGGAAGCTGGGGGCAAGCACCGGGGAGCTGTTTTTT
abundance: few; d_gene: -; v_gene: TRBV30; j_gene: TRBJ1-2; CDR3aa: CAWSVIQIGGYTF; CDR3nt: TGTGCCTGGAGTGTAATCCAGATCGGAGGCTACACCTTC
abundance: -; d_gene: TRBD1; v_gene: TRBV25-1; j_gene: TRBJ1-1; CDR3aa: CASSDRDRHTEAFF; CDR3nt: TGTGCCAGCAGCGACCGGGACAGACACACTGAAGCTTTCTTT
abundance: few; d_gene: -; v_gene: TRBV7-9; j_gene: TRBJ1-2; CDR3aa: CASSSFGTGHYGYTF; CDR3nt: TGTGCCAGCAGCTCCTTCGGGACGGGTCACTATGGCTACACCTTC
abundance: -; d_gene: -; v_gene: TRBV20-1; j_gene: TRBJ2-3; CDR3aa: CSARDWHTQYF; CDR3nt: TGCAGTGCCAGGGACTGGCATACGCAGTATTTT
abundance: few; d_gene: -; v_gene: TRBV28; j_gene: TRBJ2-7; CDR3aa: CASKRTLGSSYEQYF; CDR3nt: TGTGCCAGCAAGAGGACCCTGGGGAGCTCCTACGAGCAGTACTTC